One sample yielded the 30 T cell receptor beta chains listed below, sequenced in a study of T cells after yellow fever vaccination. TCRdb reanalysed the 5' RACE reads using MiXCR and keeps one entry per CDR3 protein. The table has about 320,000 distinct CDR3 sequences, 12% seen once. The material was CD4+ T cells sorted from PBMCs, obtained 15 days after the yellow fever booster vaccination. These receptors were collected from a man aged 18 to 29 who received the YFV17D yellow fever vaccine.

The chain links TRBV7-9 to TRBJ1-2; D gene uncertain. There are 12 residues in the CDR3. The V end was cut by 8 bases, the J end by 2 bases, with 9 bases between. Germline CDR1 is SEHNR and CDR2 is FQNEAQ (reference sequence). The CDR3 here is CASGENNYGYTF. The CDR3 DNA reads TGTGCCAGCGGGGAGAACAACTATGGCTACACCTTC.

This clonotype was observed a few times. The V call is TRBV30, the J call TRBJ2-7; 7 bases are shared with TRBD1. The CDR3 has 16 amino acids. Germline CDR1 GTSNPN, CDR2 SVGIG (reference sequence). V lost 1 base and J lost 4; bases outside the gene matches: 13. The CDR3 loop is CAWSAPLGTAAYEQYF. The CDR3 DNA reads TGTGCCTGGAGTGCCCCACTAGGGACAGCGGCTTACGAGCAGTACTTC.

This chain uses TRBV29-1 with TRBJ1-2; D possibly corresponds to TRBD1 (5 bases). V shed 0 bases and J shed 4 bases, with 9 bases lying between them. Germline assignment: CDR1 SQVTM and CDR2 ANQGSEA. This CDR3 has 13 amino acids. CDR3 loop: CSVEEGVVYGYTF. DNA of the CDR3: TGCAGCGTTGAAGAGGGGGTTGTCTATGGCTACACCTTC.

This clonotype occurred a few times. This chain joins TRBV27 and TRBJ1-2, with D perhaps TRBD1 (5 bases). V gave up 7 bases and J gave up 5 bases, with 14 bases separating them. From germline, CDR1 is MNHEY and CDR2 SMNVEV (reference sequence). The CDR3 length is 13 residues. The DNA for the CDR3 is TGTGCCAGCACATGGAGGACACTTTATGGCTACACCTTC. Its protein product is CASTWRTLYGYTF.

The DNA of the CDR3 is TGTGCCAGTAAGGAGACCCAGTACTTC. Amino acids: CASKETQYF. The gene calls are TRBV19 and TRBJ2-5; D is undetermined. CDR1 LNHDA and CDR2 SQIVND come from the germline V gene (reference sequence). Trimming took off 7 bases at V and 5 bases at J, with 2 bases between the two ends. CDR3 length: 9 residues.

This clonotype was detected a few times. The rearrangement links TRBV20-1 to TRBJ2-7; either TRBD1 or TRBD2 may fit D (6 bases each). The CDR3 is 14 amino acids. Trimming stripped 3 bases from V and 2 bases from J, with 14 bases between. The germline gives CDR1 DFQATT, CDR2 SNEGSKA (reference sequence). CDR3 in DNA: TGCAGTGCTAGCCTCCGGGGGCTGGCCTACGAGCAGTACTTC. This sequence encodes CSASLRGLAYEQYF.

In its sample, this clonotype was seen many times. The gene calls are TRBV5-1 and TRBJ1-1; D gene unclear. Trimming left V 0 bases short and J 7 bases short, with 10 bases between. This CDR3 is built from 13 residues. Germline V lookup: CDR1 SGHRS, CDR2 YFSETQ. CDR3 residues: CASSLVPSGEAFF. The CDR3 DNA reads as TGCGCCAGCAGCTTGGTTCCCTCAGGTGAAGCTTTCTTT.

CDR3 protein: CASSLDLGGQETQYF. The CDR3, as DNA: TGTGCCAGCAGCTTAGATCTGGGGGGCCAAGAGACCCAGTACTTC. This chain connects TRBV11-2 to TRBJ2-5; D might be TRBD2 (6 bases). Germline CDR1 SGHAT, CDR2 FQNNGV. V shed 0 bases and J shed 1 base, with 9 bases lying between them. The CDR3 length is 15 residues.

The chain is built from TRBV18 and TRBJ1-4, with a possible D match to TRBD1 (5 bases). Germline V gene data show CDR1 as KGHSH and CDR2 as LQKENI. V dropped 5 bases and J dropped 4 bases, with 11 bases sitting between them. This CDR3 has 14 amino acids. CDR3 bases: TGTGCCAGCTCAGTCGACAGCTTTAATGAAAAACTGTTTTTT. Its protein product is CASSVDSFNEKLFF. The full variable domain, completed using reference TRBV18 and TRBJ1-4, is NAGVMQNPRHLVRRRGQEARLRCSPMKGHSHVYWYRQLPEEGLKFMVYLQKENIIDESGMPKERFSAEFPKEGPSILRIQQVVRGDSAAYFCASSVDSFNEKLFFGSGTQLSVL.

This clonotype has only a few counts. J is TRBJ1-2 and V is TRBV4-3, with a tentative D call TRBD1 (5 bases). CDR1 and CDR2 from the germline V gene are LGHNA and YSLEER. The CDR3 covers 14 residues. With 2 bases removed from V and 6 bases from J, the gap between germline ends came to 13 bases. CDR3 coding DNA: TGCGCCAGCAGCCAAACTGACGGACACAATGGCTACACCTTC. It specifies CASSQTDGHNGYTF.

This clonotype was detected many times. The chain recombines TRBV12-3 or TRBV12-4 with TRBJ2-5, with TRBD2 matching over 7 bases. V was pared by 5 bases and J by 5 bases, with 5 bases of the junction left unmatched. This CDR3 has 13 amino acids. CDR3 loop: CASSASGPETQYF. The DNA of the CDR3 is TGTGCCAGCAGTGCTAGCGGCCCCGAGACCCAGTACTTC.

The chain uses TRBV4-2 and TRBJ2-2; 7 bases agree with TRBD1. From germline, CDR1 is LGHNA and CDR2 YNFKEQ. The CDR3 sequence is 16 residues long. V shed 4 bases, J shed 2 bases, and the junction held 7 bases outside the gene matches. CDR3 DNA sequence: TGTGCCAGCAGCCTCCGGGACAGCAAAAACACCGGGGAGCTGTTTTTT. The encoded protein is CASSLRDSKNTGELFF.

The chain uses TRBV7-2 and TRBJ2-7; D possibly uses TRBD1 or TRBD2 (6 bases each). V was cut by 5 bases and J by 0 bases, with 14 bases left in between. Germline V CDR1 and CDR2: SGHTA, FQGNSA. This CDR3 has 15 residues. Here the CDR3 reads CASSLIGGHSYEQYF. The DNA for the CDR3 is TGTGCCAGCAGCCTAATAGGGGGGCACTCCTACGAGCAGTACTTC.

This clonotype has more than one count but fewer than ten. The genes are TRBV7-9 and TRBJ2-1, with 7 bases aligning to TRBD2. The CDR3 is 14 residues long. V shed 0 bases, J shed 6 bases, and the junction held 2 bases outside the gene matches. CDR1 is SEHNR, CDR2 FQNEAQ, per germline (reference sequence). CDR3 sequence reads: CASSLAGGTNEQFF. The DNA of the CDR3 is TGTGCCAGCAGCTTAGCGGGGGGGACCAATGAGCAGTTCTTC.

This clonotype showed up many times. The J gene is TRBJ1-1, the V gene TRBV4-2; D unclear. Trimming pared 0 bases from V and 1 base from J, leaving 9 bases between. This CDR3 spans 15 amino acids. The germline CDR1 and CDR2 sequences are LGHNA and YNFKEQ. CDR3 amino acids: CASSQDPTGNTEAFF. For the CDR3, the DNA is TGTGCCAGCAGCCAAGATCCTACCGGGAACACTGAAGCTTTCTTT.

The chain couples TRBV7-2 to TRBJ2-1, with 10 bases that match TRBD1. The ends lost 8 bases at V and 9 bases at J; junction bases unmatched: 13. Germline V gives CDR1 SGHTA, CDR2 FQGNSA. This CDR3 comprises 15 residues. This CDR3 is CASPGPGQGLSEQFF. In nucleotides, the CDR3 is TGTGCCAGCCCGGGGCCGGGACAGGGGTTATCTGAGCAGTTCTTC.

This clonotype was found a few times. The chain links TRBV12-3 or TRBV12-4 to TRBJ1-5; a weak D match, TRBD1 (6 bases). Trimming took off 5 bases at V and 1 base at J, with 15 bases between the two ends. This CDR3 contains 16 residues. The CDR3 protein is CASSQAGGWSNQPQHF. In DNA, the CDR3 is TGTGCCAGCAGTCAAGCGGGGGGCTGGAGCAATCAGCCCCAGCATTTT.

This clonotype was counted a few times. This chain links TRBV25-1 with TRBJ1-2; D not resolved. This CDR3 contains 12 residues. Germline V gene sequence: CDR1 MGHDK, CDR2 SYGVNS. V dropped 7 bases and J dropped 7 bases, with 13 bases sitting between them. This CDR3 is CASTPAGGGYTF. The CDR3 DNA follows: TGTGCCAGCACCCCGGCGGGTGGTGGCTACACCTTC.

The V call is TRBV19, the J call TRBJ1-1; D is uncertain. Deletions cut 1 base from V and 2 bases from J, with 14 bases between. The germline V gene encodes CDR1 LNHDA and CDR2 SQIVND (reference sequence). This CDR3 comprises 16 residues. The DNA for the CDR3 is TGTGCCAGTAGTATAGGGATCCTAGGCGGAAACACTGAAGCTTTCTTT. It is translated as CASSIGILGGNTEAFF. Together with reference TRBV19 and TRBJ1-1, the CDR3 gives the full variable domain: DGGITQSPKYLFRKEGQNVTLSCEQNLNHDAMYWYRQDPGQGLRLIYYSQIVNDFQKGDIAEGYSVSREKKESFPLTVTSAQKNPTAFYLCASSIGILGGNTEAFFGQGTRLTVV.

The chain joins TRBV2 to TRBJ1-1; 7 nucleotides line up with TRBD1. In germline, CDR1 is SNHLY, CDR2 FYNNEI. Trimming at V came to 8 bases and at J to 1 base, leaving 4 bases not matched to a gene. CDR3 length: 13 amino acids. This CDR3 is CASPGQKNTEAFF. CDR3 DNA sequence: TGTGCCAGCCCGGGACAGAAGAACACTGAAGCTTTCTTT.

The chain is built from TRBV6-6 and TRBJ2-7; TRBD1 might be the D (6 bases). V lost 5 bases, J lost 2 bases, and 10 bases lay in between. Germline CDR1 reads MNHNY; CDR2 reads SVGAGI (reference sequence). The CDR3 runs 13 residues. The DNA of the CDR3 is TGTGCCAGCAGTCCCGGACAGCCCTACGAGCAGTACGTC. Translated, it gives CASSPGQPYEQYV.

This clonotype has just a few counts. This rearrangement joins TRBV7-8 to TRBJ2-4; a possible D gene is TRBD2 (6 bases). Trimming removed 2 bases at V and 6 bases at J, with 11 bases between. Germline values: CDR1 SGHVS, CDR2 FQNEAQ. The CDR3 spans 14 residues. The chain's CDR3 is CASSLWRDGNIQYF. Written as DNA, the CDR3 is TGTGCCAGCAGCTTATGGCGGGACGGAAACATTCAGTACTTC.

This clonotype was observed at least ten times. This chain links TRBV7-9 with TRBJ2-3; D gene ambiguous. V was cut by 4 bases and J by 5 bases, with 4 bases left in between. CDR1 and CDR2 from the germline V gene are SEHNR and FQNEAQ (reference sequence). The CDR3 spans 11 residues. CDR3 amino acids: CASSWKDTQYF. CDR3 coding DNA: TGTGCCAGCAGCTGGAAAGATACGCAGTATTTT. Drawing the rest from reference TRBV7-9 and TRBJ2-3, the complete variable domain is DTGVSQNPRHKITKRGQNVTFRCDPISEHNRLYWYRQTLGQGPEFLTYFQNEAQLEKSRLLSDRFSAERPKGSFSTLEIQRTEQGDSAMYLCASSWKDTQYFGPGTRLTVL.

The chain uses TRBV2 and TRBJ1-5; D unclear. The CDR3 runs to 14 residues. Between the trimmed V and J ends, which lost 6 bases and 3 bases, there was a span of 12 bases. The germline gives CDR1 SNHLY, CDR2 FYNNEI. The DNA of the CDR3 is TGTGCCAGCAGCCCTTTTATGAACAATCAGCCCCAGCATTTT. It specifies CASSPFMNNQPQHF.

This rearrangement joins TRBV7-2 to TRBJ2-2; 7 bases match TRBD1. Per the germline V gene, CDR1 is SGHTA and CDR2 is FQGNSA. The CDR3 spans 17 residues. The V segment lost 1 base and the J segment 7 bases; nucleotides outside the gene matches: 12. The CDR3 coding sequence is TGTGCCAGCAGCTTAGACCGAGACAGGGCATCGCACGGGGAGCTGTTTTTT. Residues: CASSLDRDRASHGELFF.

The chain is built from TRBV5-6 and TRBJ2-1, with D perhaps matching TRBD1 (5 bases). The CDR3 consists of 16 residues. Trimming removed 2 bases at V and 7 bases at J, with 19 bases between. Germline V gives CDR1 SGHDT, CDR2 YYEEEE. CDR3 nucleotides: TGTGCCAGCAGCTTTACCGTACAGGTGGGGATTAATGAGCAGTTCTTC. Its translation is CASSFTVQVGINEQFF.

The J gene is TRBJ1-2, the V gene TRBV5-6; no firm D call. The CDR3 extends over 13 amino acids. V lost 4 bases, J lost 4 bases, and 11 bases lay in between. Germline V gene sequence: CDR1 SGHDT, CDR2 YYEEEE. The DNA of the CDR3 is TGTGCCAGCAGCATCGGACGTCCCTATGGCTACACCTTC. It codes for CASSIGRPYGYTF. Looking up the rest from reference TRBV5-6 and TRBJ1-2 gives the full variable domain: DAGVTQSPTHLIKTRGQQVTLRCSPKSGHDTVSWYQQALGQGPQFIFQYYEEEERQRGNFPDRFSGHQFPNYSSELNVNALLLGDSALYLCASSIGRPYGYTFGSGTRLTVV.

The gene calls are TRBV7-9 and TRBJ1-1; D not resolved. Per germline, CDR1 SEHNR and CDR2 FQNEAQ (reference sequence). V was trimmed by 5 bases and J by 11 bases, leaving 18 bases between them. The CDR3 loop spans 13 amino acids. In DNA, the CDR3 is TGTGCCAGCAGCCCACCCTCGAGGCAGAAGGCTTTCTTT. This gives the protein CASSPPSRQKAFF. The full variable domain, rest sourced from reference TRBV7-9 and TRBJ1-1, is DTGVSQNPRHKITKRGQNVTFRCDPISEHNRLYWYRQTLGQGPEFLTYFQNEAQLEKSRLLSDRFSAERPKGSFSTLEIQRTEQGDSAMYLCASSPPSRQKAFFGQGTRLTVV.

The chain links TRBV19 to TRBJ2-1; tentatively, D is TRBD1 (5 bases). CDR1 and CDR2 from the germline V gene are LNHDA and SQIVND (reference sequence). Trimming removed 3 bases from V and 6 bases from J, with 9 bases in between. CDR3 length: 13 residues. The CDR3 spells CASSIGQGNEQFF. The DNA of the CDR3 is TGTGCCAGTAGTATCGGGCAGGGCAATGAGCAGTTCTTC. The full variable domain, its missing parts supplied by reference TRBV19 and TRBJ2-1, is DGGITQSPKYLFRKEGQNVTLSCEQNLNHDAMYWYRQDPGQGLRLIYYSQIVNDFQKGDIAEGYSVSREKKESFPLTVTSAQKNPTAFYLCASSIGQGNEQFFGPGTRLTVL.

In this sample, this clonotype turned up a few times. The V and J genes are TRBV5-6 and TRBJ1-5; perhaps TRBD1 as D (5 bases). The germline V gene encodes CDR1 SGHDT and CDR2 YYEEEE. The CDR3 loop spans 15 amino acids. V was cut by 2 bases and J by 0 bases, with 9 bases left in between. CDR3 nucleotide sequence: TGTGCCAGCAGCTTTGCAGGGACTAGCAATCAGCCCCAGCATTTT. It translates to CASSFAGTSNQPQHF.